Listed below are T cell receptor beta chains from one sample, sequenced in a study of blood T cell repertoires in COVID-19. Clones were sequenced by immunoSEQ multiplex PCR, and TCRdb holds only the in-frame ones, with some missing. The data contain 200,000 to 250,000 clones, 70% to 90% of them seen just once; the ten biggest clones take up approximately 2.6%. Sequenced material: peripheral blood. The receptors originated from a man aged 25 to 40 with COVID-19, enrolled during active disease. The CDR3 runs from the conserved cysteine through the conserved F or W. A D gene is named only where the DNA matches it firmly. Where a row states a size, it is once, few, many or the class of an expanded clone; other rows omit it.

V gene,J gene,clone size,D gene,CDR3 protein,CDR3 DNA
TRBV27,TRBJ2-1,.,TRBD2,CASSSPPGTSGGAYNEQFF,TGTGCCAGCAGTTCCCCGCCTGGGACTAGCGGGGGGGCCTACAATGAGCAGTTCTTC
TRBV5-6,TRBJ1-2,.,.,CASSLEQSNYGYTF,TGTGCCAGCAGCTTGGAACAGTCTAACTATGGCTACACCTTC
TRBV25-1,TRBJ2-3,.,TRBD1,CASSDRDRDTQYF,TGTGCCAGCAGTGACCGGGACAGAGATACGCAGTATTTT
TRBV24-1,TRBJ1-5,.,TRBD1,CATSDPGQGAQPQHF,TGTGCCACCAGTGACCCGGGACAGGGGGCGCAGCCCCAGCATTTT
TRBV5-1,TRBJ2-4,.,TRBD1,CASSFGPGQQEYF,TGCGCCAGCAGCTTTGGACCGGGACAGCAAGAGTACTTC
TRBV19,TRBJ1-2,.,.,CASSITGFRGYTF,TGTGCCAGTAGTATCACAGGGTTTCGGGGCTACACCTTC
TRBV18,TRBJ2-7,.,TRBD1,CASSPMLGTGGYEQYF,TGTGCCAGCTCACCTATGTTGGGGACAGGGGGCTACGAGCAGTACTTC
TRBV7-3,TRBJ1-1,.,.,CASSFAGGAEAFF,TGTGCCAGCAGCTTTGCGGGTGGCGCTGAAGCTTTCTTT
TRBV4-2,TRBJ2-2,once,TRBD2,CASSQDGRGWAGELFF,TGTGCCAGCAGCCAAGATGGGAGGGGTTGGGCCGGGGAGCTGTTTTTT
TRBV7-3,TRBJ2-6,.,.,CASTSRSGANVLTF,TGTGCCAGCACCAGCAGGTCTGGGGCCAACGTCCTGACTTTC
TRBV12-5,TRBJ1-1,.,.,CASGLVLHMEGNTEAFF,TGTGCTAGTGGTTTGGTACTGCATATGGAGGGGAACACTGAAGCTTTCTTT
TRBV9,TRBJ1-2,.,.,CASSVARNYGYTF,TGTGCCAGCAGCGTAGCCAGGAACTATGGCTACACCTTC
TRBV11-2,TRBJ2-7,.,.,CASSLPLTGFVYEQYF,TGTGCCAGCAGCTTACCACTGACGGGTTTCGTCTACGAGCAGTACTTC
TRBV30,TRBJ1-5,.,.,CAWSWTGNQPQHF,TGTGCCTGGAGCTGGACAGGCAATCAGCCCCAGCATTTT
TRBV25-1,TRBJ1-4,.,TRBD1,CASSVTGAPKLFF,TGTGCCAGCAGTGTGACAGGGGCACCGAAACTGTTTTTT
TRBV5-6,TRBJ2-5,.,TRBD2,CASSPGLAGGPSQYF,TGTGCCAGCAGCCCGGGACTAGCGGGAGGCCCGTCCCAGTACTTC
TRBV7-2,TRBJ2-3,.,.,CASSSLLGTDTQYF,TGTGCCAGCAGCTCCCTACTTGGCACAGATACGCAGTATTTT
TRBV24-1,TRBJ1-1,once,.,CATSDAKTVNTEAFF,TGTGCCACCAGTGATGCCAAGACAGTGAACACTGAAGCTTTCTTT
TRBV7-3,TRBJ2-3,.,.,CASSLTFGPVTKKDTQYF,TGTGCCAGCAGCTTAACATTTGGCCCGGTGACTAAAAAAGATACGCAGTATTTT
TRBV19,TRBJ1-2,few,TRBD1,CASSRGTGMTNYGYTF,TGTGCCAGTAGCAGGGGGACAGGGATGACTAACTATGGCTACACCTTC
TRBV18,TRBJ2-7,once,.,CASSPWNITLRAYEQYF,TGTGCCAGCTCCCCCTGGAATATTACCCTTCGGGCCTACGAGCAGTACTTC
TRBV27,TRBJ2-7,.,TRBD2,CASSLYPSTSGNYEQYF,TGTGCCAGCAGTTTATATCCATCGACTAGCGGAAACTACGAGCAGTACTTC
TRBV9,TRBJ2-7,.,.,CASSVVGTSYEQYF,TGTGCCAGCAGCGTAGTGGGCACTTCCTACGAGCAGTACTTC
TRBV30,TRBJ1-2,once,TRBD1,CAWTGQGESYGYTF,TGTGCCTGGACCGGACAGGGAGAATCCTATGGCTACACCTTC
TRBV28,TRBJ1-1,.,TRBD1,CASSPGGSDTEAFF,TGTGCCAGCAGTCCAGGGGGCTCGGACACTGAAGCTTTCTTT
TRBV27,TRBJ2-1,.,.,CASSRTEINEQFF,TGTGCCAGCAGTCGGACAGAGATTAATGAGCAGTTCTTC
TRBV7-3,TRBJ2-1,.,TRBD2,CASSSRGGSYNEQFF,TGTGCCAGCAGCTCTCGGGGGGGATCCTACAATGAGCAGTTCTTC
TRBV6-2/TRBV6-3,TRBJ2-3,.,TRBD2,CASSPGTSGVTQYF,TGTGCCAGCAGTCCCGGGACTAGCGGGGTTACGCAGTATTTT
TRBV5-1,TRBJ1-1,.,TRBD1,CASRATGMNTEAFF,TGCGCCAGCAGAGCGACAGGGATGAACACTGAAGCTTTCTTT
TRBV30,TRBJ1-6,.,.,CAWSDIQGMDSPLHF,TGTGCCTGGAGTGACATACAGGGTATGGATTCACCCCTCCACTTT
TRBV7-3,TRBJ1-1,.,TRBD1,CASSLLGGEAFF,TGTGCCAGCAGCTTGTTAGGGGGCGAAGCTTTCTTT
TRBV19,TRBJ2-7,once,TRBD1,CASSINRGEQYF,TGTGCCAGTAGTATAAACAGGGGGGAGCAGTACTTC
TRBV5-4,TRBJ2-2,.,.,CASSPGQSELFF,TGTGCCAGCAGCCCCGGACAGTCTGAGCTGTTTTTT